This T cell receptor (beta chain) is drawn from a study of T cell changes during pregnancy in multiple sclerosis. Repertoires were generated with immunoSEQ multiplex PCR, while TCRdb's copy carries only in-frame clones and drops some. The sample has 60,000 to 65,000 clones; 90% are singletons. Germline loops: CDR1 MDHEN, CDR2 SYDVKM. CDR3 length: 14 residues. The V gene lost 3 bases and the J gene lost 5 bases, with 11 bases spanning the gap. The material sequenced was peripheral blood, taken in the second trimester of pregnancy. The clonotype comes from a female donor in good health, enrolled as a control in a pregnancy study. V and J are TRBV28 and TRBJ1-5, with D tentatively TRBD1 (5 bases). The CDR3 sequence is CASSLGQPHQPQHF. The CDR3 DNA reads TGTGCCAGCAGTTTGGGGCAGCCTCATCAGCCCCAGCATTTT.